This TCR beta chain came from a study of cytomegalovirus exposure and HLA in healthy donors. 60 Vbeta and 13 Jbeta primers were used in PCR. Measured with immunoSEQ multiplex PCR; TCRdb has only the in-frame clones, and not every one. The data show some 120,000 clones, with roughly 81% seen just once and approximately 0.99% held by the top ten. J gave up 0 bases and V 3 bases, and 12 bases lay outside the gene matches. The CDR3 consists of 18 residues. CDR1 is LNHNV, CDR2 YYDKDF, per germline (reference sequence). This clonotype originated in a woman between 25 and 40 years old in good health and CMV-seronegative. The sample was PBMCs. The chain is built from TRBV15 and TRBJ2-3, with 7 bases aligning to TRBD2. The CDR3 sequence is CATSRARPGGSSTDTQYF. The CDR3, as DNA: TGTGCCACCAGCAGGGCCCGTCCGGGGGGATCTAGCACAGATACGCAGTATTTT.